Presented here are 13 T cell receptor beta chains from one specimen sequenced in a study of T-cell memory formation after mild COVID-19. A single record per CDR3 protein comes from TCRdb applying MiXCR to the 5' RACE reads. This sample has fewer than 350,000 distinct CDR3 sequences, with over 11% found just once. The source material was PBMCs or a T cell subset sorted from them (not recorded which). The receptors come from a man aged 18-30 years who had mild COVID-19 (a few samples of this study predate the infection). Cell type and time point are not known.

This clonotype is a singleton in its sample. This chain links TRBV18 with TRBJ1-2; 10 bases fit TRBD1. CDR1 and CDR2 (germline): KGHSH, LQKENI. The CDR3 length is 17 residues. Unmatched junction bases numbered 10, after V lost 2 bases and J lost 4 bases. CDR3 in amino acids: CASSPTGTGERSYGYTF. For the CDR3, the DNA is TGTGCCAGCTCACCAACCGGGACAGGGGAGAGAAGCTATGGCTACACCTTC.

The chain is built from TRBV20-1 and TRBJ1-1, with D possibly TRBD1 on 5 matching bases. Deletions cut 3 bases from V and 4 bases from J, with 9 bases between. Germline V gene data show CDR1 as DFQATT and CDR2 as SNEGSKA (reference sequence). This CDR3 has 12 amino acids. The CDR3 sequence is CSARGRITEAFF. The CDR3 DNA reads as TGCAGTGCTAGGGGGCGCATCACTGAAGCTTTCTTT.

The V call is TRBV5-1, the J call TRBJ1-2, with D uncertain. Trimming stripped 3 bases from V and 5 bases from J, with 8 bases between. The CDR3 runs to 12 residues. CDR1 and CDR2 (germline): SGHRS, YFSETQ. The DNA for the CDR3 is TGCGCCAGCAGCTCTACATTTTATGGCTACACCTTC. It is translated as CASSSTFYGYTF.

This clonotype came up many times. V usage is TRBV28 and J usage is TRBJ2-3; D is ambiguous. Germline V lookup: CDR1 MDHEN, CDR2 SYDVKM. This CDR3 contains 15 residues. Trimming shortened V by 6 bases and J by 2 bases, and 15 bases separated the two germline ends. The CDR3 region has the DNA TGTGCCAGCAGCCGAAGTACGGGCGCCACAGATACGCAGTATTTT. This encodes CASSRSTGATDTQYF.

V is TRBV7-9 and J is TRBJ2-7; perhaps TRBD1 as D (6 bases). Trimming stripped 5 bases from V and 3 bases from J, with 20 bases between. Germline assignment: CDR1 SEHNR and CDR2 FQNEAQ (reference sequence). The CDR3 contains 16 residues. CDR3 DNA: TGTGCCAGCAGCGGAGGCCGACCGGGACATATCTACGAGCAGTACGTC. It yields the protein CASSGGRPGHIYEQYV.

This clonotype was detected many times. The chain uses TRBV7-2 and TRBJ2-3, with 15 bases aligning to TRBD2. Trimming removed 3 bases from V and 7 bases from J; junction bases left unmatched: 2. CDR1 and CDR2 (germline): SGHTA, FQGNSA. CDR3 length: 15 amino acids. DNA of the CDR3: TGTGCCAGCAGCTTGGGACTAGCGGGGGGTAATACGCAGTATTTT. The encoded protein is CASSLGLAGGNTQYF. The full variable domain, with the rest looked up from reference TRBV7-2 and TRBJ2-3, is GAGVSQSPSNKVTEKGKDVELRCDPISGHTALYWYRQSLGQGLEFLIYFQGNSAPDKSGLPSDRFSAERTGGSVSTLTIQRTQQEDSAVYLCASSLGLAGGNTQYFGPGTRLTVL.

V and J are TRBV24-1 and TRBJ2-1; the D gene is possibly TRBD1 (6 bases). The ends were cut back, 8 bases at V and 5 bases at J, with 21 bases in the middle. Germline V gives CDR1 KGHDR, CDR2 SFDVKD. The CDR3 runs to 16 residues. CDR3 amino acids: CATMSATGSNDNEQFF. DNA of the CDR3: TGTGCCACCATGTCAGCAACAGGGTCGAACGACAATGAGCAGTTCTTC.

This clonotype has more than one count but fewer than ten. V gene TRBV20-1 combines with J gene TRBJ2-5; D is perhaps TRBD1 (6 bases). V was shortened by 1 base and J by 5 bases, with 8 bases between the two germline ends. The CDR3 length is 12 residues. Germline CDR1 and CDR2: DFQATT and SNEGSKA (reference sequence). CDR3 protein: CSARGGRETQYF. As DNA, the CDR3 is TGCAGTGCTAGAGGGGGGCGTGAGACCCAGTACTTC.

This chain joins TRBV5-1 and TRBJ2-2; TRBD2 matches at 9 bases. Germline assignment: CDR1 SGHRS and CDR2 YFSETQ. V shed 1 base and J 2 bases; nucleotides not matched to a gene: 6. The CDR3 has 17 residues. The CDR3 nucleotides read TGCGCCAGCAGCTTGTCGCTAGCGGGGTTCAACACCGGGGAGCTGTTTTTT. It specifies CASSLSLAGFNTGELFF.

A few counts support this clonotype. The chain links TRBV5-1 to TRBJ1-4; D not certain. Trimming shortened V by 3 bases and J by 1 base, and 10 bases separated the two germline ends. CDR3 length: 15 amino acids. From germline, CDR1 is SGHRS and CDR2 YFSETQ. The CDR3 region has the DNA TGCGCCAGCAGCTCCACTAGCGGAACTAATGAAAAACTGTTTTTT. Amino acid sequence: CASSSTSGTNEKLFF.

This chain connects TRBV5-4 to TRBJ1-2, with TRBD1 matching over 10 bases. Germline CDR1 SGHNT, CDR2 YYREEE (reference sequence). V lost 4 bases, J lost 8 bases, and 11 bases stayed unmatched. This CDR3 has 15 residues. CDR3 sequence: CASSPLGGTGEGYTF. Written as DNA, the CDR3 is TGTGCCAGCAGCCCGCTTGGGGGGACAGGGGAAGGCTACACCTTC.

This clonotype was picked up many times. The V call is TRBV7-2, the J call TRBJ2-5; TRBD2 aligns across 8 bases. This CDR3 is built from 18 residues. Germline V gene sequence: CDR1 SGHTA, CDR2 FQGNSA. V was clipped by 1 base and J by 4 bases; unmatched bases: 14. CDR3 nucleotide sequence: TGTGCCAGCAGCTTAGTTGTTTCAATCAGCGCGGGGGGAGAGACCCAGTACTTC. It encodes CASSLVVSISAGGETQYF. Drawing the rest from reference TRBV7-2 and TRBJ2-5, the complete variable domain is GAGVSQSPSNKVTEKGKDVELRCDPISGHTALYWYRQSLGQGLEFLIYFQGNSAPDKSGLPSDRFSAERTGGSVSTLTIQRTQQEDSAVYLCASSLVVSISAGGETQYFGPGTRLLVL.

The chain employs TRBV4-1 and TRBJ2-2; no reliable D call. Germline-derived CDR1 and CDR2 are MGHRA and YSYEKL. Deletions cut 1 base from V and 1 base from J, with 10 bases between. The CDR3 loop spans 16 amino acids. CDR3 DNA sequence: TGCGCCAGCAGCCAAGTTTTACAGATGAACACCGGGGAGCTGTTTTTT. This codes for CASSQVLQMNTGELFF.